The 13 T cell receptor beta chains in this list originate from one sample, sequenced in a study of human T cells and chemical hapten exposure. The sample's time point: pre-sensitization, week 0. Noted treatment: therapeutic diphenylcyclopropenone sensitization with weekly scalp DPC. TCRdb analysed the RACE reads with MiXCR anew, one entry per CDR3 protein. The sample carries about 260,000 distinct CDR3 sequences, 8.6% recorded once. The sequencing here drew on whole blood, taken in connection with sensitization to the hapten diphenylcyclopropenone (DPC). The source of these receptors is a woman in her 40s with alopecia areata. Some clones in this sample may be carry-over from other donors' samples.

This clonotype was seen only a few times. The genes are TRBV7-9 and TRBJ2-1, with a weak D call TRBD1 (5 bases). V shed 5 bases and J shed 4 bases, with 15 bases lying between them. This CDR3 contains 15 residues. Germline-derived CDR1 and CDR2 are SEHNR and FQNEAQ (reference sequence). CDR3: CASSPRGAAYNEQFF. CDR3 DNA: TGTGCCAGCAGCCCCCGTGGGGCGGCGTACAATGAGCAGTTCTTC.

The table lists this clonotype with a few counts. The V call is TRBV20-1, the J call TRBJ2-7, with D unresolved. CDR1 DFQATT and CDR2 SNEGSKA come from the germline V gene (reference sequence). This CDR3 has 14 residues. V was trimmed by 0 bases and J by 3 bases, leaving 12 bases between them. CDR3 in DNA: TGCAGTGCTAGAGAGCCACTCAGGCTCTACGAGCAGTACTTC. Protein: CSAREPLRLYEQYF.

In this sample, this clonotype turned up many times. The chain combines TRBV6-2 or TRBV6-3 with TRBJ2-1; 8 bases match TRBD2. Germline V gene data show CDR1 as MNHEY and CDR2 as SVGEGT. V shed 0 bases, J shed 2 bases, and the junction held 3 bases outside the gene matches. This CDR3 comprises 16 residues. CDR3 loop: CASSYSTSGAYNEQFF. CDR3 sequence (DNA): TGTGCCAGCAGTTACTCCACTAGCGGAGCCTACAATGAGCAGTTCTTC.

There are a few counts of this clonotype. V usage is TRBV20-1 and J usage is TRBJ2-3, with D perhaps TRBD1 (6 bases). CDR1 is DFQATT, CDR2 SNEGSKA, per germline (reference sequence). V was shortened by 4 bases and J by 3 bases, with 14 bases between the two germline ends. This CDR3 contains 14 residues. The CDR3 sequence: CSAIRQARTDTQYF. The CDR3 DNA is TGCAGTGCTATCCGACAGGCTAGGACAGATACGCAGTATTTT.

The V gene is TRBV28, the J gene TRBJ2-1; D is perhaps TRBD2 (5 bases). Germline V gene sequence: CDR1 MDHEN, CDR2 SYDVKM. V was trimmed by 3 bases and J by 3 bases, leaving 12 bases between them. This CDR3 spans 15 amino acids. The CDR3 reads CASSLESGDYNEQFF. CDR3 DNA: TGTGCCAGCAGTTTGGAAAGCGGAGACTACAATGAGCAGTTCTTC.

This clonotype was seen more than once but under ten times. The rearrangement uses TRBV11-3 and TRBJ2-3; tentative D call: TRBD1 (6 bases). Germline-derived CDR1 and CDR2 are SGHNT and YENEEA. This CDR3 is built from 15 residues. Trimming stripped 5 bases from V and 5 bases from J, with 17 bases between. The CDR3 is CASSPEGQGRDTQYF. The CDR3, as DNA: TGTGCCAGCAGCCCCGAGGGCCAGGGGAGAGATACGCAGTATTTT.

The V gene is TRBV4-1, the J gene TRBJ2-1, with 11 bases aligning to TRBD1. Losses at the gene ends were 4 bases for V and 8 bases for J; bases not matched to a gene: 13. CDR1 and CDR2 (germline): MGHRA, YSYEKL. This CDR3 has 17 residues. CDR3 coding DNA: TGCGCCAGCAGCCTTTGGAGGGGACAGGGGGTTTTGGATGAGCAGTTCTTC. This encodes CASSLWRGQGVLDEQFF.

J is TRBJ1-6 and V is TRBV20-1; D is possibly TRBD1 (6 bases). Germline V lookup: CDR1 DFQATT, CDR2 SNEGSKA (reference sequence). V was trimmed by 6 bases and J by 7 bases, leaving 19 bases between them. The CDR3 contains 15 residues. The CDR3 DNA reads TGCAGTGCCACAGACACAGGGCCCGTAAATTCACCCCTCCACTTT. Amino acids: CSATDTGPVNSPLHF.

This clonotype was counted between two and nine times. The chain links TRBV28 to TRBJ2-4, with D perhaps matching TRBD1 (5 bases). This CDR3 comprises 16 residues. Looked up from germline, CDR1 is MDHEN and CDR2 is SYDVKM. The V gene lost 0 bases and the J gene lost 1 base, with 10 bases spanning the gap. CDR3 DNA: TGTGCCAGCAGTTTATGGGACACGAGGGCCAAAAACATTCAGTACTTC. Translating gives CASSLWDTRAKNIQYF. Full variable domain (remainder filled in from reference TRBV28 and TRBJ2-4): DVKVTQSSRYLVKRTGEKVFLECVQDMDHENMFWYRQDPGLGLRLIYFSYDVKMKEKGDIPEGYSVSREKKERFSLILESASTNQTSMYLCASSLWDTRAKNIQYFGAGTRLSVL.

This clonotype was detected only a few times. The V and J genes are TRBV18 and TRBJ2-3; TRBD2 matches 7 bases. After removal of 2 bases from V and 3 bases from J, the junction contained 5 bases not matched to a gene. CDR1 and CDR2 (germline): KGHSH, LQKENI. This CDR3 comprises 15 residues. The CDR3 protein is CASSPAGAGTDTQYF. The CDR3 DNA follows: TGTGCCAGCTCACCAGCGGGAGCTGGAACAGATACGCAGTATTTT.

Details on this clonotype: At one boundary the junction diverges from the germline segment, which might be a read error. The chain carries TRBV7-7 and TRBJ2-2, with 10 nucleotides matching TRBD1. CDR3 length: 16 amino acids. CDR1 and CDR2 (germline): SSHAT, FNYEAQ (reference sequence). The CDR3 bases are TGTGCTAGCAGCCGTGGACAGGGGGTATTTGACGGGGAGCTGTTTTTT. Protein sequence: CASSRGQGVFDGELFF. Together with reference TRBV7-7 and TRBJ2-2, the CDR3 gives the full variable domain: GAGVSQSPRYKVTKRGQDVTLRCDPISSHATLYWYQQALGQGPEFLTYFNYEAQPDKSGLPSDRFSAERPEGSISTLTIQRTEQRDSAMYRCASSRGQGVFDGELFFGEGSRLTVL.

This clonotype has more than one count but fewer than ten. V is TRBV2 and J is TRBJ2-5, with D possibly TRBD2 on 7 matching bases. The CDR3 loop spans 16 amino acids. Germline V gene lookup returns CDR1 SNHLY and CDR2 FYNNEI. V lost 7 bases and J lost 4, with 22 bases in between. The CDR3 DNA reads TGTGCCAGCAACGGCAGGGGCGGGAGTATAGGAGAGACCCAGTACTTC. It is translated as CASNGRGGSIGETQYF.

This clonotype was detected a few times. This chain connects TRBV20-1 to TRBJ2-7; D unclear. The V gene lost 6 bases and the J gene lost 2 bases, with 17 bases spanning the gap. In germline, CDR1 is DFQATT, CDR2 SNEGSKA (reference sequence). CDR3 size: 14 residues. The CDR3 loop reads CSASGPPTPYEQYF. The CDR3 nucleotides are TGCAGTGCATCTGGGCCCCCTACCCCCTACGAGCAGTACTTC.